Sequencing of this T cell receptor (beta chain) was carried out in a study of shared clonotypes between healthy human individuals. A word on this clone: One end of the junction varies from germline; a read error may be responsible.

The assay was immunoSEQ multiplex PCR, and TCRdb's table has in-frame clones only and misses some. Of about a million clones in the sample, 70% to 80% were seen once. Sequenced sample: memory CD4+ T cells from PBMCs. Specified subset: CD45RA-negative fraction. The clonotype was recovered from a man aged 18 to 30 in good health. Some clones in this sample may be carry-over from other donors' samples.

Here the CDR3 reads CASSLPGTGLDQSQHF. The CDR3 DNA reads as TGTGCCAGCAGTTTACCGGGGACAGGCCTAGATCAGTCCCAGCATTTT. The gene calls are TRBV28 and TRBJ1-5; 8 bases agree with TRBD1. The CDR3 extends over 16 amino acids. Germline-derived CDR1 and CDR2 are MDHEN and SYDVKM. The variable domain in full, completed from reference TRBV28 and TRBJ1-5, reads DVKVTQSSRYLVKRTGEKVFLECVQDMDHENMFWYRQDPGLGLRLIYFSYDVKMKEKGDIPEGYSVSREKKERFSLILESASTNQTSMYLCASSLPGTGLDQSQHFGDGTRLSIL.